The source of this T cell receptor beta chain is a study of identical twins. This clonotype came up a few times. Trimming pared 6 bases from V and 8 bases from J, leaving 14 bases between. Germline values: CDR1 MNHEY, CDR2 SMNVEV (reference sequence). The length of the CDR3 is 13 residues. Each CDR3 protein gets one entry after TCRdb re-called the 5' RACE reads with MiXCR. The table records 400,000 to 650,000 distinct CDR3 sequences, about 20% of them present only once. This sample was also put to use in a study of T cells expressing NK-cell markers.

Sequenced sample: CD4+ T cells sorted from blood. The receptor's source is a woman aged 18-35 years in good health. V and J are TRBV27 and TRBJ2-1; D is perhaps TRBD1 (6 bases). The chain's CDR3 is CASSSTGLYEQFF. The CDR3 DNA reads as TGTGCCAGCAGCTCCACAGGGTTGTATGAGCAGTTCTTC.